Given below is one T cell receptor (beta chain) in context. The antigen remains undetermined. Germline V lookup: CDR1 SGHTA, CDR2 FQGNSA. Trimming cost V 5 bases and J 10 bases, with 14 bases left between them. The CDR3 spans 12 residues. In total, each donor contributed a single heparinised blood draw that averaged roughly 100 mL. Expressed TCRB transcripts were sequenced, since all the RNA that had been isolated was reverse transcribed. Generated by immunoSEQ multiplex PCR, the TCRdb table keeps only in-frame clones and is missing some. Of around 250,000 clones listed, around 14% are singletons. These data belong to a study of beta chain features in type 1 diabetes. Findings of the study overall: A greater similarity of naive, central memory and Treg TCRB repertoires was seen among patients than among healthy donors. TCRB CDR3s were moderately but significantly shorter in Type 1 diabetes patients in all four CD4+ subsets. VDJ junctions in type 1 diabetes patients carried more deletions and fewer insertions.

The TCR comes from a woman aged 35 to 49 in good health. Sequencing was carried out using naive CD4+ T cells from blood. This chain connects TRBV7-2 to TRBJ1-1; D is unresolved. This CDR3 reads CASSPGFSVAFF. In DNA, the CDR3 is TGTGCCAGCAGCCCGGGTTTCTCGGTAGCTTTCTTT.